The present T cell receptor beta chain was sequenced within a study of CD8+CD57+ T cells in acquired aplastic anemia (dated by TCRdb to the late 2010s). Study-level background: Extracted DNA from sorted CD4+ and CD8+ cells averaged approximately 3.4 ug, ranging from roughly 0.2 to 30 ug. CD8+CD57+ expansion was defined as a frequency above the mean frequency observed in healthy subjects. What the research found in general, with its limitations: Roughly 30 CD8+ CDR3 sequences were shared between patients and controls but appeared highly expressed in patients and within their immunodominant clones. Patients and healthy controls showed no significant difference in CD8+ Simpson's diversity (P=0.060).

A note on this clonotype: No antigen is known for it. Within one base of it there is no much larger clone, and no base qualities were kept.

The patients picked for sequencing were ones in whom flow cytometry had shown an expansion of CD8+CD57+ cells. All patients had severe acquired aplastic anemia diagnosed by International Study of Aplastic Anemia and Agranulocytosis and Camitta criteria. No therapy had been received by the patients at the time of blood sampling. TCR repertoires of sorted CD4+ and CD8+ blood T cells from severe aplastic anemia patients and healthy subjects were deep-sequenced in the study. Patients were enrolled under clinicaltrials.gov protocols 00001620, 01623167, 00001397, 00071045, 00081523 and 00961064 in the USA. Ficoll-Paque density gradient centrifugation was used to isolate peripheral blood mononuclear cells. CD4+ and CD8+ T cells were sorted by FACS or magnetic beads before DNA extraction. The germline V gene (reference sequence) yields DFQATT for CDR1 and SNEGSKA for CDR2. From cysteine to phenylalanine, the CDR3 is 16 amino acids long. CDR3 DNA only is kept here, 48 bases in frame from base 1. Germline trimming: 0 bases from V, 10 bases from J; junction bases outside gene matches: 12.

Genomic DNA was used as template for profiling of TCR beta VDJ combinations and CDR3 sequences. An Illumina HiSeq 2000 was the platform used for TCR repertoire sequencing. On the study's bioinformatics: Repertoires were assessed using TRBV/TRBJ rearrangement plots, CDR3 size and DJ length profiles, and Simpson's diversity index. The immunodominant clone was defined as the most abundant DNA sequence in deep sequencing data. CDR3 amino acid sequences were screened for sharing across subjects and compared with published repertoires and the VDJdb database. TCRdb reprocessed the public reads (quality trimming at Q25 with fastp, clone calling with MiXCR) and kept in-frame beta chains. Rows are combined by CDR3 protein, so each entry shows the most common genes and DNA. TCRdb's processing, not the authors', yielded these V and J calls. This sample comprises roughly 160,000 distinct CDR3 sequences, 71% of them detected only once. Around 45% of the sample lies in the top ten.

This receptor was taken from a human donor with aplastic anemia. The sample was sorted CD4+, CD8+, or CD8+CD57+ T cells (not recorded which) from PBMCs. In this chain, TRBV20-1 is recombined with TRBJ2-1, with TRBD1 matching 10 junction bases. The encoded CDR3 is CSARDPGTGDTGEQFF. The nucleotide sequence is TGCAGTGCTAGAGATCCCGGGACAGGGGACACCGGGGAGCAGTTCTTC.